The rows below give T cell receptor beta chains drawn from one sample of a study of PD-1 blockade in classical Hodgkin lymphoma. Sequencing used immunoSEQ multiplex PCR; TCRdb keeps in-frame clones, though not all of them. This repertoire shows tens of thousands of clones, about 76% found once; its top ten account for less than 15%. Material: peripheral blood mononuclear cells (PBMCs), obtained before the fourth cycle of nivolumab. These receptors were obtained from a human donor with classical Hodgkin lymphoma. Both conserved end residues are part of each CDR3. D genes are given only for firm matches. Size tells how often a clone was seen (once, few, many) or the class of an expanded clone, and some rows leave it out.

TRBJ2-1 - TRBV7-2 16 TRBD2 CASSLEAGGSPNEQFF TGTGCCAGCAGCTTAGAAGCGGGAGGAAGTCCCAATGAGCAGTTCTTC
TRBJ1-2 - TRBV15 15 TRBD1 CATSYGTALYYGYTF TGTGCCACCAGCTACGGGACAGCCCTCTACTATGGCTACACCTTC
TRBJ2-5 - TRBV18 15 TRBD2 CASSPTSGGQETQYF TGTGCCAGCTCACCAACTAGCGGGGGTCAAGAGACCCAGTACTTC
TRBJ1-2 - TRBV29-1 13 - CSVPLPGIYGYTF TGCAGCGTTCCCTTACCCGGGATCTATGGCTACACCTTC
TRBJ2-1 - TRBV6-5 12 TRBD1 CASRTGFDEQFF TGTGCCAGCAGGACAGGGTTCGATGAGCAGTTCTTC
TRBJ1-2 - TRBV2 19 - CASSESAVQRGYPNYGYTF TGTGCCAGCAGTGAATCCGCCGTGCAGAGGGGGTACCCTAACTATGGCTACACCTTC
TRBJ2-5 - TRBV6-1 15 - CASSEAWGGRETQYF TGTGCCAGCAGTGAAGCTTGGGGGGGGCGAGAGACCCAGTACTTC
TRBJ2-7 - TRBV28 16 TRBD1 CASSYIDREVGYEQYF TGTGCCAGCAGTTACATCGACAGGGAAGTTGGGTACGAGCAGTACTTC
TRBJ1-1 - TRBV18 12 - CASSSQGTEAFF TGTGCCAGCTCCTCCCAGGGTACTGAAGCTTTCTTT
TRBJ1-3 - TRBV2 12 - CASSVRGNTIYF TGTGCCAGCAGTGTTCGTGGAAACACCATATATTTT
TRBJ1-6 - TRBV18 13 - CASSPHPDSPLHF TGTGCCAGCTCACCCCACCCTGATTCACCCCTCCACTTT
TRBJ2-1 few TRBV9 14 - CASSVGLDYNEQFF TGTGCCAGCAGCGTAGGACTCGACTACAATGAGCAGTTCTTC
TRBJ1-5 - TRBV7-2 13 - CASSSGHLQPQHF TGTGCCAGCAGCTCAGGGCACCTTCAGCCCCAGCATTTT
TRBJ2-7 - TRBV27 17 - CASSYRPSPGHSYEQYF TGTGCCAGCAGTTATCGCCCATCGCCGGGACACTCCTACGAGCAGTACTTC
TRBJ2-1 once TRBV29-1 16 TRBD2 CSVEDPGLGSYNEQFF TGCAGCGTTGAAGATCCAGGACTAGGCTCCTACAATGAGCAGTTCTTC
TRBJ1-5 few TRBV28 17 TRBD1 CASSGTGGLWSNQPQHF TGTGCCAGCTCCGGGACAGGGGGCCTCTGGAGCAATCAGCCCCAGCATTTT
TRBJ2-7 - TRBV7-6 15 TRBD1 CASSLSTGGGSEQYF TGTGCCAGCAGCCTCTCAACAGGGGGCGGTTCCGAGCAGTACTTC
TRBJ1-3 - TRBV5-5 15 - CASSHERGGGNTIYF TGTGCCAGCAGCCATGAGCGTGGGGGAGGAAACACCATATATTTT
TRBJ2-7 - TRBV4-1 15 - CASSQRLDSTYEQYF TGCGCCAGCAGCCAGAGACTGGACTCTACCTACGAGCAGTACTTC